This TCR beta chain was captured by sequencing in a study of identical twins. V was pared by 3 bases and J by 0 bases, with 9 bases between. Germline CDR1 and CDR2: DFQATT and SNEGSKA (reference sequence). This CDR3 has 14 amino acids. TCRdb fed the 5' RACE reads into MiXCR, producing one record per CDR3 protein. Of around 550,000 distinct CDR3 sequences listed, roughly 15% are singletons. These sequences were also reported in another study, on yellow fever vaccine responses in identical twins.

V gene TRBV20-1 combines with J gene TRBJ2-1; no definite D call. Material for sequencing was CD4+ T cells sorted from blood. This sequence originates from a woman between 18 and 29 years old in good health. The CDR3 spells CSASTARSYNEQFF. In nucleotides, the CDR3 is TGCAGTGCTAGTACAGCGCGCTCCTACAATGAGCAGTTCTTC.